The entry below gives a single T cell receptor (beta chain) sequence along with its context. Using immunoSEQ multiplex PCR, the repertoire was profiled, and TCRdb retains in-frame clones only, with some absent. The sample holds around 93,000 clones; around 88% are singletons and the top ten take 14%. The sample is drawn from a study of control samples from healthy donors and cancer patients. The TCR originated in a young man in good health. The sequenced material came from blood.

This CDR3 is CASSRDRNEQFF. The CDR3, as DNA: TGTGCCAGCAGCCGGGACAGGAATGAGCAGTTCTTC. The chain uses TRBV7-8 and TRBJ2-1, with TRBD1 matching over 8 bases. The CDR3 consists of 12 residues. Germline CDR1 is SGHVS and CDR2 is FQNEAQ. The junction had 1 base not matched to a gene; V was cut back by 5 bases and J by 7 bases.